This is a list of T cell receptor beta chains from one sample in a study of T-cell reconstitution after alpha-beta-depleted transplantation in children. TCRdb itself ran the PCR reads through MiXCR, one entry per CDR3 protein. The sample holds about 400,000 distinct CDR3 sequences, roughly 20% seen once. The sequenced sample was PBMCs from the stem cell graft donor, obtained from the stem cell graft. The receptors originated from a human donor who donated a stem cell graft to a child with acute myeloid leukemia. CDR3s include the opening cysteine and the closing phenylalanine or tryptophan. Expanded clones get a size class; other rows say once, few or many, or leave the size out.

V gene: TRBV4-1
clone size: .
CDR3 protein: CASSQDNLRDEKLFF

V gene: TRBV20-1
clone size: many
CDR3 protein: CSAPRRGPEKLFF

V gene: TRBV7-2
clone size: .
CDR3 protein: CASSPTASSYNEQFF

V gene: TRBV11-2
clone size: .
CDR3 protein: CASSWIGGRGNEQFF

V gene: TRBV12-3/TRBV12-4
clone size: .
CDR3 protein: CASSAGVYGYTF

V gene: TRBV2
clone size: .
CDR3 protein: CAISPPVLAGVTDTQYF

V gene: TRBV5-1
clone size: .
CDR3 protein: CASTTSPSYEQYF

V gene: TRBV29-1
clone size: many
CDR3 protein: CSIRTGNQPQHF

V gene: TRBV4-1
clone size: .
CDR3 protein: CASSQENSRDYTDTQYF

V gene: TRBV20-1
clone size: few
CDR3 protein: CSARGGAEVNQETQYF

V gene: TRBV4-3
clone size: .
CDR3 protein: CASSQGPIDSDTQYF